The source of this TCR beta chain is a study of T cell responses to AZD1222 COVID-19 vaccine. Overall study findings and caveats: Increases in Spike-specific TCR breadth and depth were seen after two AZD1222 doses. Without day 14 samples, only post-peak T cell repertoires were studied. A reported finding is that nearly half of spike-specific TCRs target unmutated variant regions. Baseline seropositivity characterized only a handful of AZD1222 recipients.

CDR1 is SGHDT and CDR2 is YYEEEE in the germline V gene. With 4 bases clipped from V and 2 bases from J, the junction kept 8 bases outside the gene matches. The CDR3 has 15 residues. Comments on this clone: Its antigen remains unknown.

Generated by immunoSEQ multiplex PCR, the TCRdb table keeps only in-frame clones and is missing some. The repertoire holds tens of thousands of clones, with approximately 88% as singletons. This receptor was identified in an adult who received the AZD1222 COVID-19 vaccine. The chain joins TRBV5-6 to TRBJ2-7; 8 bases agree with TRBD1. Source: peripheral blood, taken 28 days after the second AZD1222 dose. CDR3 region: CASSNRQGIPYEQYF. The CDR3 DNA is TGTGCCAGCAGCAACCGACAGGGGATCCCCTACGAGCAGTACTTC.